These 3 T cell receptor beta chains were sequenced from one sample in a study of spatial heterogeneity in lung cancer (dated 2019 in TCRdb). Broader findings and caveats from the paper: The number of expanded intratumoral alpha and beta TCRs correlated with the tumor nonsynonymous mutation count.

The library relied on 5' RACE. The run used a NextSeq 500. The raw public reads went through TCRdb reprocessing: fastp at Q25, MiXCR clone calling, in-frame beta chains kept. Entries that share a CDR3 protein sequence are merged under the most common genes and DNA. The sample records roughly 4,100 distinct CDR3 sequences, 6.3% of which are singletons. The ten largest clones represent 19% of the sample. Their antigens remain unidentified. The time point label, read with the paper, signifies: sample taken at primary tumor resection. This specimen was lung tumor tissue, taken at surgery. All receptors come from a male donor with early-stage non-small cell lung cancer.

This clonotype is termed medium-sized. The J gene is TRBJ2-2, the V gene TRBV4-1; 13 positions match TRBD2. Germline-derived CDR1 and CDR2 are MGHRA and YSYEKL. This CDR3 is 18 amino acids long. V lost 1 base to trimming and J lost 1 base; unmatched junction nucleotides: 3. CDR3 sequence reads: CASSQGGLAGMNTGELFF. The CDR3 region has the DNA TGCGCCAGCAGCCAAGGGGGACTAGCGGGGATGAACACCGGGGAGCTGTTTTTT.

With respect to this clonotype: A much more abundant neighbour one base away suggests this may be a read error. The chain recombines TRBV20-1 with TRBJ1-2, with D unclear. CDR1 and CDR2 from the germline V gene are DFQATT and SNEGSKA (reference sequence). The CDR3 covers 12 residues. The CDR3 DNA follows: TGCAGTGCTAGACCCGTCTTCTATGGCCACACCTTC. The encoded protein is CSARPVFYGHTF.

By proportion, this clonotype is medium-sized. This sequence joins TRBV12-3 or TRBV12-4 and TRBJ1-5; D remains unclear. The CDR3 has 14 residues. The V end was cut by 7 bases, the J end by 3 bases, with 13 bases between. CDR3 residues: CASNSGPFNQPQHF. The CDR3 DNA follows: TGTGCCAGCAACTCCGGACCGTTCAATCAGCCCCAGCATTTT.